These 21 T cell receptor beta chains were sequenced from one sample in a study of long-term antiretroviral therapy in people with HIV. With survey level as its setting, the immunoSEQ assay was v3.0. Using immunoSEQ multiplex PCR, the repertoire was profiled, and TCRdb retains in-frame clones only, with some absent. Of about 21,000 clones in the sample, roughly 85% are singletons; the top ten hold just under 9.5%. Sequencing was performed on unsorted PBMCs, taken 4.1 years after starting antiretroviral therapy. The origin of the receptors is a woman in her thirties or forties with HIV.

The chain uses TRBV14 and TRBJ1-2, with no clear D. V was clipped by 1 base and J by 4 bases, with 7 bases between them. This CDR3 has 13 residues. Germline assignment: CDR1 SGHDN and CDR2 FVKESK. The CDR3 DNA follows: TGTGCCAGCAGCCAAGGCCCGCCCTATGGCTACACCTTC. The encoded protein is CASSQGPPYGYTF.

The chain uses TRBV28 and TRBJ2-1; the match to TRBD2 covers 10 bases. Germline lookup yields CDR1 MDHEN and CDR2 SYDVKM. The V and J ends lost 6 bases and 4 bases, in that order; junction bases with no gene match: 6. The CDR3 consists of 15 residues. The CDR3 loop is CASSEGLATYNEQFF. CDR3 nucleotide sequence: TGTGCCAGCAGCGAGGGACTAGCGACTTACAATGAGCAGTTCTTC.

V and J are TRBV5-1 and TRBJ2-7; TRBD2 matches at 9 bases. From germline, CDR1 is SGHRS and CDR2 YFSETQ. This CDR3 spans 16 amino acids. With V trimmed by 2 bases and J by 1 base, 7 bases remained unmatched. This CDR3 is CASSFGTSLTSYEQYF. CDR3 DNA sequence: TGCGCCAGCAGCTTCGGGACTAGCCTTACTTCCTACGAGCAGTACTTC.

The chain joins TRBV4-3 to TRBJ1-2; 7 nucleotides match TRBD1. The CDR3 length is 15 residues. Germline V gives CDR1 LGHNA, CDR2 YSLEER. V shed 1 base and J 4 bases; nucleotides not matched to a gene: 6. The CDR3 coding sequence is TGCGCCAGCAGCCAAGTAAATGCAGGGGGCTATGGCTACACCTTC. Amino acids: CASSQVNAGGYGYTF.

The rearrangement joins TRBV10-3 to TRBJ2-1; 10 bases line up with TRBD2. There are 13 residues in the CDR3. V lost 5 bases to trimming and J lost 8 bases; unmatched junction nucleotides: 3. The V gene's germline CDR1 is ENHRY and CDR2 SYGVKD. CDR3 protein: CAISPAGGHEQFF. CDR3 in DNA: TGTGCCATCAGTCCAGCGGGGGGGCATGAGCAGTTCTTC.

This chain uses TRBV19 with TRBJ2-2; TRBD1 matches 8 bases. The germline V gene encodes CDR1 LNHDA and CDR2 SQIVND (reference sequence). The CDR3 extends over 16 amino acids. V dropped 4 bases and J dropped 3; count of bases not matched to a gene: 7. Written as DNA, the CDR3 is TGTGCCAGTAGTAGCCTGACAGGGGCCTACACCGGGGAGCTGTTTTTT. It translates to CASSSLTGAYTGELFF.

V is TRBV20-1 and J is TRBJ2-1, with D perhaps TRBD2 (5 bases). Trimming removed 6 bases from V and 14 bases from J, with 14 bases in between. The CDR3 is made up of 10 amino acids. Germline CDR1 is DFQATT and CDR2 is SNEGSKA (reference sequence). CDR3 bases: TGCAGTGCACGGACTCAAAGGGAGTTCTTC. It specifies CSARTQREFF.

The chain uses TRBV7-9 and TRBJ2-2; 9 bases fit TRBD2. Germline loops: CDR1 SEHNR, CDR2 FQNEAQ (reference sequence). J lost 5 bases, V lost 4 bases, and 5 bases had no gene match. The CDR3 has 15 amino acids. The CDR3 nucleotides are TGTGCCAGCAGCTATAGCGGGGGCGGGACCGGGGAGCTGTTTTTT. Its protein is CASSYSGGGTGELFF.

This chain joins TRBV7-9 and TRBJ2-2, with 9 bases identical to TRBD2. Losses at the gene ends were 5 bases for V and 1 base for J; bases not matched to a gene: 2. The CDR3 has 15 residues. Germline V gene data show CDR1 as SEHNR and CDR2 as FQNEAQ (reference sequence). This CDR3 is CASSVSGRNTGELFF. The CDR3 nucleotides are TGTGCCAGCAGCGTTAGCGGGAGGAACACCGGGGAGCTGTTTTTT.

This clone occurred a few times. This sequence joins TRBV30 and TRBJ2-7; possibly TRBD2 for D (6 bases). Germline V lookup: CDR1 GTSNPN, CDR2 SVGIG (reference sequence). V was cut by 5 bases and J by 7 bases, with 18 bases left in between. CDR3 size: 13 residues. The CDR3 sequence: CAWSGLHGREQYF. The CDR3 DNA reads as TGTGCCTGGTCGGGACTCCACGGTCGGGAGCAGTACTTC.

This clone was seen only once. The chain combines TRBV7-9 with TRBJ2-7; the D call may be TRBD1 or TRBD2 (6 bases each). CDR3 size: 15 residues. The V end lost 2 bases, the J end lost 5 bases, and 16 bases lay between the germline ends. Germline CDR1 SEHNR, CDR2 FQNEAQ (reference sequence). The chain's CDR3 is CASSLSSAGEDEQYF. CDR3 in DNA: TGTGCCAGCAGCTTAAGTTCGGCAGGGGAGGACGAGCAGTACTTC.

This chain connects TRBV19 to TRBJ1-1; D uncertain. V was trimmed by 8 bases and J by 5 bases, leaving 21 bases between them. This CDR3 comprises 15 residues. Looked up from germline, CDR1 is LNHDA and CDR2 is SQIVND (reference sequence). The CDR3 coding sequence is TGTGCCAGTTGCACCGGGAGTGAAGGTTCTACTGAAGCTTTCTTT. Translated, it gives CASCTGSEGSTEAFF.

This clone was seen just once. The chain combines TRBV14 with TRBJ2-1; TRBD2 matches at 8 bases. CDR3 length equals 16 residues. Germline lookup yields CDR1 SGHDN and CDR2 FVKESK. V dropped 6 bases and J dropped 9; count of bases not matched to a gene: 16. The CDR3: CASRQTAGLEGIEQFF. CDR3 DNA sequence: TGTGCCAGCAGACAAACTGCGGGACTAGAAGGAATTGAGCAGTTCTTC.

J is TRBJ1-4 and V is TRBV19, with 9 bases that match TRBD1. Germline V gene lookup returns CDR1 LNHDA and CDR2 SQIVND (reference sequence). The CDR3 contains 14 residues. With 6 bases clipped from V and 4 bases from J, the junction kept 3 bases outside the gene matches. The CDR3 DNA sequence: TGTGCCAGTAGCAGGACAGGGGATAATGAAAAACTGTTTTTT. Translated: CASSRTGDNEKLFF. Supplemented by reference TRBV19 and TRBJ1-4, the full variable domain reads DGGITQSPKYLFRKEGQNVTLSCEQNLNHDAMYWYRQDPGQGLRLIYYSQIVNDFQKGDIAEGYSVSREKKESFPLTVTSAQKNPTAFYLCASSRTGDNEKLFFGSGTQLSVL.

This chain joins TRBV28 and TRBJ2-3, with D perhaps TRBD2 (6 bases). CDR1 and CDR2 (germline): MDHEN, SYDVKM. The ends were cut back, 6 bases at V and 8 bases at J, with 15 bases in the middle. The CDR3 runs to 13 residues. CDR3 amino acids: CASSPRGGFTQYF. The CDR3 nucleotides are TGTGCCAGCAGCCCTCGTGGAGGGTTTACGCAGTATTTT.

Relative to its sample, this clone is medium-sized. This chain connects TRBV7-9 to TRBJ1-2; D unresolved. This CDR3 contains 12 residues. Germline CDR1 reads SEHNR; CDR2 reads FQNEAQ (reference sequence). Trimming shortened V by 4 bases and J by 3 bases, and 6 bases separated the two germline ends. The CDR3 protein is CASSSDYYGYTF. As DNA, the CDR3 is TGTGCCAGCAGCTCCGACTACTATGGCTACACCTTC.

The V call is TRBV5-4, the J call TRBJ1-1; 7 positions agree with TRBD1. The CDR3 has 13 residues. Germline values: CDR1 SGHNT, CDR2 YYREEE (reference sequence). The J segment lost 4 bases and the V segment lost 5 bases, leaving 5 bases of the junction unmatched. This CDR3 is CASRQGGFTEAFF. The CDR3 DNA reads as TGTGCCAGCAGACAAGGGGGCTTCACTGAAGCTTTCTTT.

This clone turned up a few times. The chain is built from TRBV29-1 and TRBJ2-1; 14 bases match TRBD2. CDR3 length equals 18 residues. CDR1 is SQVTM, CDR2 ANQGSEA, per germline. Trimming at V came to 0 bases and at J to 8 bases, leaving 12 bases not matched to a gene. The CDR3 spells CSVEDGGLAGGVVYEQFF. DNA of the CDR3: TGCAGCGTTGAAGATGGTGGACTAGCGGGGGGCGTCGTCTATGAGCAGTTCTTC.

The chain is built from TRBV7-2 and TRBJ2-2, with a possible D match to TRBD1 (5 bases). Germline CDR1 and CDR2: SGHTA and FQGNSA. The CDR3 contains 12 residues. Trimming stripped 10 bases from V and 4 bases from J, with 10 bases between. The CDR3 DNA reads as TGTGCCACCCTGGGGCTCACCGGGGAGCTGTTTTTT. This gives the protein CATLGLTGELFF.

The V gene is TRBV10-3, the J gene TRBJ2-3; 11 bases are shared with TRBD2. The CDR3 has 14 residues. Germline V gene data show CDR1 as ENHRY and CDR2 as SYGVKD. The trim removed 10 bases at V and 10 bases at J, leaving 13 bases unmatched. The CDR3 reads CASKTSGDPPAQYF. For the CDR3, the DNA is TGTGCCAGCAAGACTAGCGGGGATCCTCCAGCGCAGTATTTT.

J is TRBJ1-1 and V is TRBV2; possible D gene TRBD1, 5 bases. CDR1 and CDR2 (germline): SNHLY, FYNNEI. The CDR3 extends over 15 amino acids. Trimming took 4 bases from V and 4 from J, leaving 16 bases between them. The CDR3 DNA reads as TGTGCCAGCAGTGCAAATTCGGGACGGGCCACTGAAGCTTTCTTT. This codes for CASSANSGRATEAFF.